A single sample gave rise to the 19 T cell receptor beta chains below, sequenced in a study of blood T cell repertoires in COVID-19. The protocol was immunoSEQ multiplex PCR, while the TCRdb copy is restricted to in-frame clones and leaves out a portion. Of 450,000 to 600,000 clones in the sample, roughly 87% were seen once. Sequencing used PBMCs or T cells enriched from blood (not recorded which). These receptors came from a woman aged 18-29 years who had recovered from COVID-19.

CDR3 DNA sequence: TGTGCCAGCAGGAACAGGGGCGATCAGCCCCAGCATTTT. This sequence encodes CASRNRGDQPQHF. This chain joins TRBV6-6 and TRBJ1-5, with 7 bases aligning to TRBD1. The CDR3 totals 13 residues. CDR1 MNHNY and CDR2 SVGAGI come from the germline V gene (reference sequence). V gave up 6 bases and J gave up 5 bases; unmatched junction bases: 4.

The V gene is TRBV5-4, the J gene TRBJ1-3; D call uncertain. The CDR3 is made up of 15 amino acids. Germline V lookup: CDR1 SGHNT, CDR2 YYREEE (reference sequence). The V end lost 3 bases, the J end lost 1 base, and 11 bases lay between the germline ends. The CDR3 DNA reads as TGTGCCAGCAGCTCTCCGTCCGGTTCTGGAAACACCATATATTTT. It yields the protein CASSSPSGSGNTIYF.

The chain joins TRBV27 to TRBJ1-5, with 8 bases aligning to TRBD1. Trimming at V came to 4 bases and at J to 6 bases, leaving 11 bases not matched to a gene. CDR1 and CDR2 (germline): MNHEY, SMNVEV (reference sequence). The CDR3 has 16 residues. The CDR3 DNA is TGTGCCAGCAGTTCCCTAGACAGGGGACGAGGTCAGCCCCAGCATTTT. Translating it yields CASSSLDRGRGQPQHF.

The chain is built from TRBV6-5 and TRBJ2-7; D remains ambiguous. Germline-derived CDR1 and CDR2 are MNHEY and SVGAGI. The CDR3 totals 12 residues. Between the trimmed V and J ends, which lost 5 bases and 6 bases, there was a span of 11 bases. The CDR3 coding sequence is TGTGCCAGCAGTCGAGGTGAGGCCGAGCAGTACTTC. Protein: CASSRGEAEQYF.

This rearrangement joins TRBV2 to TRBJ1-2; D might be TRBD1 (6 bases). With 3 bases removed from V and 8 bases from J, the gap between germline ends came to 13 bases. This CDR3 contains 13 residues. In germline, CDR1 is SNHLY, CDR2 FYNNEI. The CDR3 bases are TGTGCCAGCAGTGACTCGGGGGGCGGAGGCTACACCTTC. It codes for CASSDSGGGGYTF.

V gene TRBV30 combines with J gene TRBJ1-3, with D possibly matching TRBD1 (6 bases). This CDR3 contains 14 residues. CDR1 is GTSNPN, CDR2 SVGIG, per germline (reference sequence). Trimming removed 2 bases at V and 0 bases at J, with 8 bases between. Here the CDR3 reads CAWSTGSSGNTIYF. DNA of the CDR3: TGTGCCTGGAGTACAGGGTCCTCTGGAAACACCATATATTTT.

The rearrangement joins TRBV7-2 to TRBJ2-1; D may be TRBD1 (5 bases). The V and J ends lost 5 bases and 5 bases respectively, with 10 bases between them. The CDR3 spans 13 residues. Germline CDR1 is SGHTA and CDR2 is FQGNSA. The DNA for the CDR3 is TGTGCCAGCAGCAAGAGACAGAACAATGAGCAGTTCTTC. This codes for CASSKRQNNEQFF.

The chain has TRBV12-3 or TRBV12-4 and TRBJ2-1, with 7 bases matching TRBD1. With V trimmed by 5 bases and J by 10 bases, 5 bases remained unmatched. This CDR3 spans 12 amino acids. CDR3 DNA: TGTGCCAGCAGTATACAGGGGTCCGAGCAGTTCTTC. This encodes CASSIQGSEQFF.

The DNA for the CDR3 is TGTGCCAGTAGTATAGATCCCTCAGGGGGCAGCTATGGCTACACCTTC. This translates into CASSIDPSGGSYGYTF. The chain couples TRBV19 to TRBJ1-2; 8 bases are a match to TRBD1. The junction had 7 bases not matched to a gene; V was cut back by 0 bases and J by 4 bases. The CDR3 is 16 residues long. Germline lookup yields CDR1 LNHDA and CDR2 SQIVND (reference sequence). Complete variable domain (other parts from reference TRBV19 and TRBJ1-2): DGGITQSPKYLFRKEGQNVTLSCEQNLNHDAMYWYRQDPGQGLRLIYYSQIVNDFQKGDIAEGYSVSREKKESFPLTVTSAQKNPTAFYLCASSIDPSGGSYGYTFGSGTRLTVV.

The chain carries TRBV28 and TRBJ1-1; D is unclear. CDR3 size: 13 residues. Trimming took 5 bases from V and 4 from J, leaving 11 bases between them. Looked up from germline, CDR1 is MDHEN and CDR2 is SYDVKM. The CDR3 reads CASSPPILTEAFF. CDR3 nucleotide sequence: TGTGCCAGCAGTCCGCCTATACTCACTGAAGCTTTCTTT. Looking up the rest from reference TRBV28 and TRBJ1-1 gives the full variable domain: DVKVTQSSRYLVKRTGEKVFLECVQDMDHENMFWYRQDPGLGLRLIYFSYDVKMKEKGDIPEGYSVSREKKERFSLILESASTNQTSMYLCASSPPILTEAFFGQGTRLTVV.

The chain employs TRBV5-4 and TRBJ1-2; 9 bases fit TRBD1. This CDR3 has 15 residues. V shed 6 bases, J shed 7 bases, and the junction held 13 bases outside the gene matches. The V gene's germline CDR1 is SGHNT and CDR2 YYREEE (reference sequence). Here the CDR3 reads CASIDFNRGLGGYTF. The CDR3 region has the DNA TGTGCCAGCATTGACTTTAACAGGGGGCTAGGTGGCTACACCTTC.

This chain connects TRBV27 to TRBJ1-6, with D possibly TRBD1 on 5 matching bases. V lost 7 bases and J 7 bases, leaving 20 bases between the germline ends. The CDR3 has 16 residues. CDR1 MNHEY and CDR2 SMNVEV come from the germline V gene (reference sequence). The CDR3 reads CASTPWGESHNSPLHF. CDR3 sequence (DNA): TGTGCCAGCACCCCGTGGGGGGAATCCCACAATTCACCCCTCCACTTT.

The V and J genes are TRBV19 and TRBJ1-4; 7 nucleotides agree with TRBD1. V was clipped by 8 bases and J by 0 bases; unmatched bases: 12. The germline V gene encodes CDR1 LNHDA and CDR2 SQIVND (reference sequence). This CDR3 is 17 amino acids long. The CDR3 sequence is CASGPRGTEPTNEKLFF. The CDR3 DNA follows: TGTGCCAGTGGGCCCCGGGGGACAGAGCCAACTAATGAAAAACTGTTTTTT.

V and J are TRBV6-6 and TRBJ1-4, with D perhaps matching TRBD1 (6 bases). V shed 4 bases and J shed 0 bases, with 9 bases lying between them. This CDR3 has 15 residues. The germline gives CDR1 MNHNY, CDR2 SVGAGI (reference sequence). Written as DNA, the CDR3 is TGTGCCAGCAGTTTAACAGGGACAACTAATGAAAAACTGTTTTTT. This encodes CASSLTGTTNEKLFF.

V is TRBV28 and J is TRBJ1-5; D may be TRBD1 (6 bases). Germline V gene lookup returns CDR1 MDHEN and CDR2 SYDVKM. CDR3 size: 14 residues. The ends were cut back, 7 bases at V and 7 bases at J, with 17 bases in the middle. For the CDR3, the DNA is TGTGCCAGCACCAAAGGGGGGGGAGGGCAGCCCCAGCATTTT. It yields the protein CASTKGGGGQPQHF.

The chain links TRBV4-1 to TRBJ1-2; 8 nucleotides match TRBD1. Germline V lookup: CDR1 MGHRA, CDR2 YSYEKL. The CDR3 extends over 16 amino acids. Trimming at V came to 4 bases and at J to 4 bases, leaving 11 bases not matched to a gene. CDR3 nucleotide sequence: TGCGCCAGCAGCCCTGGACAGGGACCCCTCGGCTATGGCTACACCTTC. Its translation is CASSPGQGPLGYGYTF.

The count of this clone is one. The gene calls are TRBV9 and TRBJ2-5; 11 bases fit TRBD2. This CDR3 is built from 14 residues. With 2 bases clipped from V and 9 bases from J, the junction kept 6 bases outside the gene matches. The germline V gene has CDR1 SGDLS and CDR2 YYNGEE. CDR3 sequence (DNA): TGTGCCAGCAGCGTGCTACTAGCGGGGGCTCCCCAGTACTTC. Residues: CASSVLLAGAPQYF.

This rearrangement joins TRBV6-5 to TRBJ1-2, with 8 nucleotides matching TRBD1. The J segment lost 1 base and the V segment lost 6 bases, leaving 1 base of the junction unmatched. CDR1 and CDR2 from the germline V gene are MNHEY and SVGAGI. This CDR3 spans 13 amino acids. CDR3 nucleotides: TGTGCCAGCAGGGACAGGGATAACTATGGCTACACCTTC. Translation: CASRDRDNYGYTF.

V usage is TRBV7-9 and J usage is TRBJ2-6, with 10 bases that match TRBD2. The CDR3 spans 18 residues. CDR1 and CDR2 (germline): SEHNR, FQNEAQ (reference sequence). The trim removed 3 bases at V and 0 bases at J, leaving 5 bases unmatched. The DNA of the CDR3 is TGTGCCAGCAGCTTTAAGGAGCGGGGGGGCTCTGGGGCCAACGTCCTGACTTTC. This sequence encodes CASSFKERGGSGANVLTF. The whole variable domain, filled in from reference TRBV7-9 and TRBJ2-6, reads DTGVSQNPRHKITKRGQNVTFRCDPISEHNRLYWYRQTLGQGPEFLTYFQNEAQLEKSRLLSDRFSAERPKGSFSTLEIQRTEQGDSAMYLCASSFKERGGSGANVLTFGAGSRLTVL.